This entry lists 27 T cell receptor beta chains sequenced from one sample in a study of shared clonotypes between healthy human individuals. Some clones are missing from TCRdb's copy, which holds only in-frame ones; the method was immunoSEQ multiplex PCR. The sample carries 400,000 to 600,000 clones, about 96% recorded once. Sequencing was done on a sample of naive CD4+ T cells sorted from blood. The subset denotes: CD45RA+ positively selected. The receptors were gathered from a woman aged 25-40 years in good health.

The genes are TRBV6-6 and TRBJ2-2; weak D call: TRBD2 (5 bases). The V end lost 6 bases, the J end lost 5 bases, and 19 bases lay between the germline ends. Germline assignment: CDR1 MNHNY and CDR2 SVGAGI (reference sequence). This CDR3 contains 16 residues. The chain's CDR3 is CASSPSPPGNTGELFF. The DNA for the CDR3 is TGTGCCAGCAGCCCCTCCCCCCCCGGGAATACCGGGGAGCTGTTTTTT.

V and J are TRBV28 and TRBJ2-7; TRBD1 is a possible D gene (6 bases). Trimming took 6 bases from V and 5 from J, leaving 20 bases between them. This CDR3 is built from 15 residues. Germline values: CDR1 MDHEN, CDR2 SYDVKM. CDR3 protein: CASSLMIWGPDEQYF. The CDR3 coding sequence is TGTGCCAGCAGCCTCATGATCTGGGGGCCAGACGAGCAGTACTTC.

Comments on this clone: The sample has other DNA sequences that encode this CDR3 too. The chain is built from TRBV5-1 and TRBJ1-1; D possibly corresponds to TRBD1 (5 bases). The V end was cut by 4 bases, the J end by 1 base, with 11 bases between. CDR3 length: 14 residues. CDR1 and CDR2 from the germline V gene are SGHRS and YFSETQ. The CDR3 region is CASSPGTENTEAFF. CDR3 in DNA: TGCGCCAGCAGCCCAGGGACGGAGAACACTGAAGCTTTCTTT.

The rearrangement links TRBV19 to TRBJ2-2; maybe TRBD1 (6 bases). V was shortened by 3 bases and J by 4 bases, with 9 bases between the two germline ends. The CDR3 is 14 amino acids. Germline V gives CDR1 LNHDA, CDR2 SQIVND (reference sequence). Here the CDR3 DNA reads TGTGCCAGTAGTATCGCCAGGGGCACCGGGGAGCTGTTTTTT. It encodes CASSIARGTGELFF.

As DNA, the CDR3 is TGCGCCAGCAGTCGAATGACAGGGCATAATTCACCCCTCCACTTT. Its translation: CASSRMTGHNSPLHF. This rearrangement joins TRBV4-1 to TRBJ1-6; 7 nucleotides line up with TRBD1. This CDR3 comprises 15 residues. Germline V gives CDR1 MGHRA, CDR2 YSYEKL. V was pared by 6 bases and J by 5 bases, with 7 bases of the junction left unmatched.

This chain connects TRBV7-2 to TRBJ2-1, with 7 bases matching TRBD1. CDR3 length: 15 residues. J gave up 3 bases and V 1 base, and 3 bases lay outside the gene matches. CDR1 and CDR2 from the germline V gene are SGHTA and FQGNSA. CDR3 bases: TGTGCCAGCAGCTTAGGTGGGACAGACTACAATGAGCAGTTCTTC. Translating gives CASSLGGTDYNEQFF.

The chain combines TRBV2 with TRBJ2-3, with a weak D call TRBD2 (6 bases). This CDR3 is built from 14 residues. V lost 4 bases to trimming and J lost 4 bases, with 12 bases between them. Germline V gene lookup returns CDR1 SNHLY and CDR2 FYNNEI. The DNA of the CDR3 is TGTGCCAGCAGTGTACGGGTAGCGGCAGATACGCAGTATTTT. Protein product: CASSVRVAADTQYF.

The chain is built from TRBV11-2 and TRBJ2-6; maybe TRBD1 (6 bases). CDR3 length equals 15 residues. Germline V gene lookup returns CDR1 SGHAT and CDR2 FQNNGV. V was cut by 2 bases and J by 2 bases, with 7 bases left in between. The CDR3 nucleotides are TGTGCCAGCAGCTTACAGGGGACTGGGGCCAACGTCCTGACTTTC. Translating it yields CASSLQGTGANVLTF.

This clone showed up just a few times. The chain recombines TRBV11-2 with TRBJ2-1, with TRBD2 matching 8 bases. This CDR3 has 12 residues. Per germline, CDR1 SGHAT and CDR2 FQNNGV. V lost 5 bases to trimming and J lost 9 bases; unmatched junction nucleotides: 3. The CDR3 sequence is CASSISGSEQFF. The CDR3 coding sequence is TGTGCCAGCAGCATCAGCGGGAGTGAGCAGTTCTTC.

This chain connects TRBV5-1 to TRBJ2-7, with TRBD2 matching over 11 bases. The ends lost 1 base at V and 5 bases at J; junction bases unmatched: 5. This CDR3 spans 15 amino acids. Germline CDR1 and CDR2: SGHRS and YFSETQ. DNA for the CDR3: TGCGCCAGCAGCTTGACTAGCGGGAGTATGAACGAGCAGTACTTC. This codes for CASSLTSGSMNEQYF.

The chain joins TRBV25-1 to TRBJ2-5; TRBD1 matches at 10 bases. Germline CDR1 reads MGHDK; CDR2 reads SYGVNS. The trim removed 1 base at V and 5 bases at J, leaving 7 bases unmatched. This CDR3 has 16 amino acids. The CDR3 sequence: CASSEFRQGAWETQYF. The CDR3 DNA is TGTGCCAGCAGTGAATTTCGACAGGGGGCATGGGAGACCCAGTACTTC.

This chain uses TRBV5-1 with TRBJ2-7, with 8 bases lining up with TRBD1. Germline CDR1 SGHRS, CDR2 YFSETQ. CDR3 size: 15 residues. Trimming removed 2 bases from V and 8 bases from J; junction bases left unmatched: 12. The CDR3 reads CASSFGLTGDSQQYF. The CDR3 nucleotides read TGCGCCAGCAGCTTCGGTCTGACAGGGGATAGTCAGCAGTACTTC.

With respect to this clone: The sample contains more than one DNA sequence encoding this CDR3. V gene TRBV18 combines with J gene TRBJ1-1, with a possible D match to TRBD1 (5 bases). In germline, CDR1 is KGHSH, CDR2 LQKENI. Trimming took 3 bases from V and 3 from J, leaving 8 bases between them. The CDR3 runs 13 residues. The CDR3 sequence is CASSPGRDTEAFF. The CDR3 DNA follows: TGTGCCAGCTCACCGGGCAGGGACACTGAAGCTTTCTTT.

This clone was detected only once. The rearrangement uses TRBV7-2 and TRBJ2-2, with D possibly matching TRBD2 (6 bases). Between the trimmed V and J ends, which lost 0 bases and 4 bases, there was a span of 12 bases. CDR1 SGHTA and CDR2 FQGNSA come from the germline V gene. The CDR3 has 16 amino acids. The CDR3 reads CASSLAGLRTTGELFF. In DNA, the CDR3 is TGTGCCAGCAGCTTAGCGGGACTCCGGACCACCGGGGAGCTGTTTTTT.

The chain joins TRBV11-3 to TRBJ2-2; TRBD2 agrees at 9 bases. Losses at the gene ends were 6 bases for V and 1 base for J; bases not matched to a gene: 3. The CDR3 runs to 15 residues. Germline V gene lookup returns CDR1 SGHNT and CDR2 YENEEA. CDR3 residues: CASSLAGRNTGELFF. CDR3 coding DNA: TGTGCCAGCAGTCTAGCGGGAAGGAACACCGGGGAGCTGTTTTTT.

The rearrangement uses TRBV2 and TRBJ2-7, with a weak D call TRBD2 (6 bases). This CDR3 has 13 amino acids. V was trimmed by 8 bases and J by 0 bases, leaving 11 bases between them. From germline, CDR1 is SNHLY and CDR2 FYNNEI. The CDR3 sequence is CASGRQGSYEQYF. The CDR3, as DNA: TGTGCCAGCGGGAGGCAGGGCTCCTACGAGCAGTACTTC.

The chain uses TRBV6-5 and TRBJ1-5; 9 bases line up with TRBD1. The V and J ends lost 3 bases and 3 bases, in that order; junction bases with no gene match: 6. The CDR3 extends over 16 amino acids. CDR1 MNHEY and CDR2 SVGAGI come from the germline V gene. CDR3 sequence (DNA): TGTGCCAGCAGTTATGAACAGGGGGCCCTCAATCAGCCCCAGCATTTT. Its protein product is CASSYEQGALNQPQHF.

The V call is TRBV18, the J call TRBJ1-3; D is undetermined. This CDR3 comprises 12 residues. Germline-derived CDR1 and CDR2 are KGHSH and LQKENI. V was pared by 3 bases and J by 4 bases, with 4 bases between. The CDR3 loop is CASSPEGNTIYF. In nucleotides, the CDR3 is TGTGCCAGCTCACCGGAGGGAAACACCATATATTTT.

The rearrangement joins TRBV6-1 to TRBJ2-3; D perhaps matches TRBD1 (6 bases). The V end was cut by 4 bases, the J end by 4 bases, with 9 bases between. In germline, CDR1 is MNHNS, CDR2 SASEGT. CDR3 length equals 13 residues. The CDR3 spells CASSGGGADTQYF. CDR3 in DNA: TGTGCCAGCAGTGGAGGGGGTGCAGATACGCAGTATTTT.

This rearrangement joins TRBV19 to TRBJ1-2; a possible D gene is TRBD1 (6 bases). CDR3 length: 18 amino acids. Germline V gene lookup returns CDR1 LNHDA and CDR2 SQIVND (reference sequence). V was clipped by 10 bases and J by 4 bases, with 31 bases between them. CDR3 nucleotide sequence: TGTGCCACGCGAAGGGTTAATTGGGACAAGGGAGAAACCTATGGCTACACCTTC. This gives the protein CATRRVNWDKGETYGYTF.

This chain connects TRBV19 to TRBJ2-4; tentatively, D is TRBD2 (5 bases). The germline CDR1 and CDR2 sequences are LNHDA and SQIVND (reference sequence). With 5 bases removed from V and 4 bases from J, the gap between germline ends came to 12 bases. The CDR3 loop spans 14 amino acids. CDR3 amino acids: CASSWVGGKNIQYF. The CDR3 DNA reads TGTGCCAGTAGTTGGGTGGGCGGGAAAAACATTCAGTACTTC.

This rearrangement joins TRBV11-2 to TRBJ1-4; possibly TRBD1 for D (5 bases). This CDR3 spans 17 amino acids. Between the trimmed V and J ends, which lost 0 bases and 7 bases, there was a span of 18 bases. Germline CDR1 SGHAT, CDR2 FQNNGV. This CDR3 reads CASSLDSYRLTTEKLFF. Written as DNA, the CDR3 is TGTGCCAGCAGCTTAGATTCCTACAGGTTGACGACTGAAAAACTGTTTTTT.

V and J are TRBV27 and TRBJ2-1, with 8 bases that match TRBD2. The CDR3 sequence is 17 residues long. Per the germline V gene, CDR1 is MNHEY and CDR2 is SMNVEV (reference sequence). Unmatched junction bases numbered 20, after V lost 6 bases and J lost 10 bases. The CDR3: CASSSPRGPSGPIEQFF. The DNA of the CDR3 is TGTGCCAGCAGCTCCCCGCGCGGGCCTAGCGGGCCCATCGAGCAGTTCTTC.

This rearrangement joins TRBV6-5 to TRBJ2-7; no definite D call. Germline values: CDR1 MNHEY, CDR2 SVGAGI. Deletions cut 0 bases from V and 3 bases from J, with 9 bases between. This CDR3 spans 14 amino acids. The CDR3 DNA is TGTGCCAGCAGTTACTCCCTTGCCCACTACGAGCAGTACTTC. This codes for CASSYSLAHYEQYF.

The chain recombines TRBV9 with TRBJ2-5, with 8 bases lining up with TRBD2. V shed 0 bases, J shed 5 bases, and the junction held 6 bases outside the gene matches. CDR3 length equals 15 residues. Germline V gene lookup returns CDR1 SGDLS and CDR2 YYNGEE. The chain's CDR3 is CASSVGGREVETQYF. As DNA, the CDR3 is TGTGCCAGCAGCGTAGGCGGGCGGGAGGTCGAGACCCAGTACTTC.

This clone is a singleton in its sample. J is TRBJ2-6 and V is TRBV4-2; the D gene is possibly TRBD2 (5 bases). V lost 0 bases and J 1 base, leaving 10 bases between the germline ends. Germline V gene sequence: CDR1 LGHNA, CDR2 YNFKEQ. This CDR3 has 17 amino acids. This chain's CDR3 is CASSQDSLVSGANVLTF. CDR3 in DNA: TGTGCCAGCAGCCAAGACTCACTAGTATCTGGGGCCAACGTCCTGACTTTC.

The chain uses TRBV5-4 and TRBJ1-2, with TRBD1 identical over 8 bases. With V trimmed by 4 bases and J by 7 bases, 6 bases remained unmatched. This CDR3 is built from 13 residues. The V gene's germline CDR1 is SGHNT and CDR2 YYREEE (reference sequence). The CDR3 sequence is CASSPGQVGGYTF. The CDR3 DNA is TGTGCCAGCAGCCCGGGACAGGTCGGTGGCTACACCTTC. The full variable domain, with the rest looked up from reference TRBV5-4 and TRBJ1-2, is ETGVTQSPTHLIKTRGQQVTLRCSSQSGHNTVSWYQQALGQGPQFIFQYYREEENGRGNFPPRFSGLQFPNYSSELNVNALELDDSALYLCASSPGQVGGYTFGSGTRLTVV.